This TCR beta chain was captured by sequencing in a study of blood T cells in healthy people across ages. General study results and limits: The unsorted PBMCs prevented any conclusive comparison of naive versus antigen-experienced cells.

The draw of peripheral blood yielded ten milliliters from each donor. It was with a sample-barcoded 5' primer and a J-beta primer mix that a second PCR of roughly 6 to 12 cycles was run. MiXCR, run by TCRdb on the 5' RACE reads, gives a single entry per CDR3 protein. There are 1.5 million to 2 million distinct CDR3 sequences in the sample; 40% to 55% occur only once, and roughly 2.1% lies in the top ten. This clonotype was counted once. Its cognate antigen is unknown. A read error may produce the germline difference seen at one junction end. The sample taken for sequencing was blood. The source of this sequence is a woman aged 35 to 49 in good health.

CDR3 bases: TGTGCCAGCAGCTTGGGCGGGGTCACAAATACGCAGTATTTT. This translates into CASSLGGVTNTQYF. The chain links TRBV7-2 to TRBJ2-3, with TRBD2 as a possible D gene (6 bases). The germline V gene has CDR1 SGHTA and CDR2 FQGNSA. The CDR3 length is 14 residues.